This TCR beta chain originates from a study of Ad26.COV2.S vaccination and SARS-CoV-2 variants. The treatment here: around 19 received Ad26.COV2.S at low or high dose, single or two shots; 5 received placebo; per-sample allocation not given. Sample collection was performed on day 63 after the first vaccine or placebo injection. Profiled with immunoSEQ multiplex PCR; TCRdb holds only in-frame clones, not every one. The profile covers over 200,000 clones, with roughly 88% appearing a single time and over 8.5% taken by the ten largest. The CDR3 length is 15 residues. Trimming took off 5 bases at V and 2 bases at J, with 15 bases between the two ends. Germline values: CDR1 SEHNR, CDR2 FQNEAQ (reference sequence).

The rearrangement links TRBV7-9 to TRBJ1-2; D ambiguous. The source is a person aged 18-65 years who received the Ad26.COV2.S COVID-19 vaccine or a placebo. Sequenced material: peripheral blood, taken in a trial of Ad26.COV2.S vaccine versus placebo. The CDR3 protein is CASSHATEANYGYTF. Written as DNA, the CDR3 is TGTGCCAGCAGCCACGCCACGGAGGCGAACTATGGCTACACCTTC.